These 20 T cell receptor beta chains originate from one sample sequenced in a study of blood T cell repertoires in COVID-19. Sequencing used immunoSEQ multiplex PCR; TCRdb keeps in-frame clones, though not all of them. The sample includes about 310,000 clones, just under 90% seen only once; the top ten take less than 9.5%. Specimen: PBMCs or T cells enriched from blood (not recorded which). The receptors were gathered from a young woman who had recovered from COVID-19.

This clone was found once. J is TRBJ1-1 and V is TRBV6-2 or TRBV6-3, with D maybe TRBD1 (5 bases). Trimming stripped 6 bases from V and 1 base from J, with 12 bases between. The CDR3 has 14 residues. CDR1 is MNHEY and CDR2 is SVGEGT in the germline V gene. The CDR3 DNA follows: TGTGCCAGCAGCCGGACGACAGCGAACACTGAAGCTTTCTTT. This codes for CASSRTTANTEAFF.

The chain joins TRBV30 to TRBJ1-1, with D unclear. This CDR3 has 13 amino acids. Germline assignment: CDR1 GTSNPN and CDR2 SVGIG (reference sequence). Trimming cost V 0 bases and J 1 base, with 6 bases left between them. CDR3 bases: TGTGCCTGGAGTGTAGAGGGGAACACTGAAGCTTTCTTT. This codes for CAWSVEGNTEAFF. The full variable domain, rest sourced from reference TRBV30 and TRBJ1-1, is SQTIHQWPATLVQPVGSPLSLECTVEGTSNPNLYWYRQAAGRGLQLLFYSVGIGQISSEVPQNLSASRPQDRQFILSSKKLLLSDSGFYLCAWSVEGNTEAFFGQGTRLTVV.

CDR3 protein: CASSLGLLAKNIQYF. The CDR3 DNA follows: TGCGCCAGCAGCTTGGGACTTTTAGCCAAAAACATTCAGTACTTC. V gene TRBV5-1 combines with J gene TRBJ2-4; D is unclear. The CDR3 extends over 15 amino acids. Trimming stripped 0 bases from V and 0 bases from J, with 7 bases between. Germline V gene data show CDR1 as SGHRS and CDR2 as YFSETQ.

This chain uses TRBV15 with TRBJ1-4; 8 bases are shared with TRBD1. This CDR3 has 16 residues. CDR1 is LNHNV and CDR2 is YYDKDF in the germline V gene (reference sequence). V shed 2 bases and J 3 bases; nucleotides not matched to a gene: 5. The CDR3 protein is CATSRLLTGANEKLFF. DNA for the CDR3: TGTGCCACCAGCAGATTATTGACAGGGGCTAATGAAAAACTGTTTTTT.

For the CDR3, the DNA is TGTGCCAGCAGCGCGCTGACGGGTAGGGGTACGTACGAGCAGTACTTC. Protein product: CASSALTGRGTYEQYF. V and J are TRBV11-2 and TRBJ2-7, with a possible D match to TRBD1 (5 bases). Trimming pared 5 bases from V and 4 bases from J, leaving 21 bases between. Germline V lookup: CDR1 SGHAT, CDR2 FQNNGV. The CDR3 runs to 16 residues.

This chain joins TRBV6-4 and TRBJ2-3; D is ambiguous. Trimming removed 0 bases from V and 2 bases from J, with 12 bases in between. Per germline, CDR1 MRHNA and CDR2 SNTAGT. This CDR3 is 16 amino acids long. The CDR3: CASSDSRDFNTDTQYF. In nucleotides, the CDR3 is TGTGCCAGCAGTGACTCTCGAGACTTCAACACAGATACGCAGTATTTT.

V usage is TRBV19 and J usage is TRBJ2-1, with unresolved D. Trimming pared 5 bases from V and 3 bases from J, leaving 17 bases between. CDR3 length: 16 residues. CDR1 and CDR2 from the germline V gene are LNHDA and SQIVND (reference sequence). CDR3 coding DNA: TGTGCCAGTAGTCTCGTGGGCTCCCGGAACTACAATGAGCAGTTCTTC. Translated: CASSLVGSRNYNEQFF.

In its sample, this clone was seen once. J is TRBJ2-3 and V is TRBV7-9; 7 nucleotides line up with TRBD1. CDR1 and CDR2 from the germline V gene are SEHNR and FQNEAQ (reference sequence). The ends lost 1 base at V and 6 bases at J; junction bases unmatched: 7. This CDR3 contains 15 residues. The CDR3 is CASSLGDRELDTQYF. As DNA, the CDR3 is TGTGCCAGCAGCTTAGGGGACAGAGAGTTGGATACGCAGTATTTT.

The CDR3 region is CASSLPPVTGASGNTIYF. The DNA of the CDR3 is TGTGCCAGCAGCTTACCGCCGGTCACAGGGGCTTCGGGAAACACCATATATTTT. This chain uses TRBV7-9 with TRBJ1-3; TRBD1 aligns across 7 bases. Germline CDR1 reads SEHNR; CDR2 reads FQNEAQ (reference sequence). J lost 4 bases, V lost 2 bases, and 14 bases had no gene match. CDR3 length equals 18 residues.

The CDR3 loop reads CASSYSTASPGYGYTF. In DNA, the CDR3 is TGTGCCAGCAGTTACTCAACCGCCTCTCCGGGCTATGGCTACACCTTC. The chain joins TRBV27 to TRBJ1-2, with D unresolved. The CDR3 spans 16 residues. Trimming took 4 bases from V and 4 from J, leaving 19 bases between them. Germline V gives CDR1 MNHEY, CDR2 SMNVEV (reference sequence).

The chain couples TRBV5-1 to TRBJ1-6, with 10 bases aligning to TRBD1. This CDR3 is built from 18 residues. After removal of 6 bases from V and 4 bases from J, the junction contained 13 bases not matched to a gene. Germline V lookup: CDR1 SGHRS, CDR2 YFSETQ. DNA for the CDR3: TGCGCCAGCACGGAAGGGACAGGGGACGGTAAGTATAATTCACCCCTCCACTTT. Protein product: CASTEGTGDGKYNSPLHF.

This sequence joins TRBV6-5 and TRBJ1-1, with TRBD1 identical over 9 bases. The CDR3 spans 13 residues. V shed 5 bases and J 7 bases; nucleotides not matched to a gene: 5. Germline-derived CDR1 and CDR2 are MNHEY and SVGAGI. In DNA form, the CDR3 reads TGTGCCAGCAGTCCCGGGACAGGGTATGAAGCTTTCTTT. This translates into CASSPGTGYEAFF.

The table lists this clone with a few counts. The rearrangement links TRBV18 to TRBJ1-1; D is undetermined. Germline V gene sequence: CDR1 KGHSH, CDR2 LQKENI. CDR3 length equals 14 residues. The V end lost 0 bases, the J end lost 5 bases, and 10 bases lay between the germline ends. DNA of the CDR3: TGTGCCAGCTCACCACCGAGCGTGACTACTGAAGCTTTCTTT. Amino acid sequence: CASSPPSVTTEAFF.

This sequence joins TRBV19 and TRBJ1-5, with TRBD1 matching over 9 bases. This CDR3 comprises 16 residues. V lost 5 bases, J lost 4 bases, and 9 bases stayed unmatched. Germline V gene sequence: CDR1 LNHDA, CDR2 SQIVND (reference sequence). DNA for the CDR3: TGTGCCAGTAGTCGGCTAGACAGGGGGAAAAATCAGCCCCAGCATTTT. Translated: CASSRLDRGKNQPQHF.

This clone was seen just once. This chain joins TRBV3-1 (or the pseudogene TRBV3-2) and TRBJ1-3, with TRBD1 as a possible D gene (6 bases). V dropped 2 bases and J dropped 3 bases, with 11 bases sitting between them. Germline V CDR1 and CDR2: LGHDT, YNNKEL (reference sequence). This CDR3 region has 15 residues. The CDR3 region has the DNA TGTGCCAGCAGCCAACCAGGGGTTGGTGGAAACACCATATATTTT. Protein sequence: CASSQPGVGGNTIYF.

The J gene is TRBJ2-1, the V gene TRBV28; a possible D gene is TRBD2 (5 bases). Germline V CDR1 and CDR2: MDHEN, SYDVKM. CDR3 length: 13 residues. Trimming pared 3 bases from V and 4 bases from J, leaving 7 bases between. The CDR3 loop is CASSFGEYNEQFF. Here the CDR3 DNA reads TGTGCCAGCAGTTTTGGGGAGTACAATGAGCAGTTCTTC.

The chain combines TRBV7-2 with TRBJ1-6, with 7 positions matching TRBD1. With V trimmed by 3 bases and J by 5 bases, 4 bases remained unmatched. This CDR3 is 15 amino acids long. Germline V gives CDR1 SGHTA, CDR2 FQGNSA. The CDR3 loop reads CASSFHGTDNSPLHF. The CDR3 coding sequence is TGTGCCAGCAGCTTCCACGGGACAGATAATTCACCCCTCCACTTT. The full variable domain, its missing parts supplied by reference TRBV7-2 and TRBJ1-6, is GAGVSQSPSNKVTEKGKDVELRCDPISGHTALYWYRQSLGQGLEFLIYFQGNSAPDKSGLPSDRFSAERTGGSVSTLTIQRTQQEDSAVYLCASSFHGTDNSPLHFGNGTRLTVT.

This chain connects TRBV5-1 to TRBJ2-2; a possible D gene is TRBD1 (5 bases). Trimming stripped 6 bases from V and 1 base from J, with 7 bases between. Germline CDR1 SGHRS, CDR2 YFSETQ. The CDR3 has 13 residues. DNA for the CDR3: TGCGCCAGCATGGGGCAGAACACCGGGGAGCTGTTTTTT. Translation: CASMGQNTGELFF.

The chain uses TRBV4-3 and TRBJ2-1; 7 nucleotides agree with TRBD1. The CDR3 runs to 16 residues. Germline trimming cut 4 bases from V and 5 bases from J; bases unmatched to any gene: 11. Germline V gene lookup returns CDR1 LGHNA and CDR2 YSLEER. CDR3 in amino acids: CASSRGTVELDNEQFF. The CDR3 bases are TGCGCCAGCAGCCGGGGGACAGTCGAACTAGACAATGAGCAGTTCTTC.

This chain uses TRBV28 with TRBJ2-1; 11 bases align to TRBD2. The germline V gene has CDR1 MDHEN and CDR2 SYDVKM. The CDR3 runs 17 residues. After removal of 5 bases from V and 8 bases from J, the junction contained 14 bases not matched to a gene. The CDR3 sequence is CASSVRRLAGSPDEQFF. The CDR3 DNA reads as TGTGCCAGCAGTGTTCGAAGACTAGCGGGAAGTCCCGATGAGCAGTTCTTC.